This passage covers 3 T cell receptor beta chains from one sample sequenced in a study of blood T cell repertoires in COVID-19. Method: immunoSEQ multiplex PCR; TCRdb's copy keeps in-frame clones and lacks some. The sample has about 240,000 clones; around 86% are singletons. Input material: peripheral blood. These receptors originate from a man aged 30 to 39 who had recovered from COVID-19.

The rearrangement links TRBV27 to TRBJ2-5; TRBD2 matches 13 bases. The CDR3 is made up of 16 amino acids. In germline, CDR1 is MNHEY, CDR2 SMNVEV (reference sequence). The J segment lost 4 bases and the V segment lost 10 bases, leaving 12 bases of the junction unmatched. The CDR3 here is CATIRTSGGQRETQYF. In DNA form, the CDR3 reads TGTGCCACCATCCGGACTAGCGGGGGCCAAAGAGAGACCCAGTACTTC.

The chain couples TRBV12-3 or TRBV12-4 to TRBJ2-3, with D uncertain. The CDR3 covers 11 residues. With 3 bases removed from V and 7 bases from J, the gap between germline ends came to 5 bases. The CDR3 coding sequence is TGTGCCAGCAGTTTGGAGTATACGCAGTATTTT. Its translation: CASSLEYTQYF.

This clone was counted a few times. The chain carries TRBV19 and TRBJ1-5; maybe TRBD1 (6 bases). Germline CDR1 and CDR2: LNHDA and SQIVND (reference sequence). With 0 bases removed from V and 5 bases from J, the gap between germline ends came to 20 bases. This CDR3 has 18 residues. In DNA form, the CDR3 reads TGTGCCAGTAGTATAGATGATTCGAGGACAGAGACCGATCAGCCCCAGCATTTT. Translated, it gives CASSIDDSRTETDQPQHF.